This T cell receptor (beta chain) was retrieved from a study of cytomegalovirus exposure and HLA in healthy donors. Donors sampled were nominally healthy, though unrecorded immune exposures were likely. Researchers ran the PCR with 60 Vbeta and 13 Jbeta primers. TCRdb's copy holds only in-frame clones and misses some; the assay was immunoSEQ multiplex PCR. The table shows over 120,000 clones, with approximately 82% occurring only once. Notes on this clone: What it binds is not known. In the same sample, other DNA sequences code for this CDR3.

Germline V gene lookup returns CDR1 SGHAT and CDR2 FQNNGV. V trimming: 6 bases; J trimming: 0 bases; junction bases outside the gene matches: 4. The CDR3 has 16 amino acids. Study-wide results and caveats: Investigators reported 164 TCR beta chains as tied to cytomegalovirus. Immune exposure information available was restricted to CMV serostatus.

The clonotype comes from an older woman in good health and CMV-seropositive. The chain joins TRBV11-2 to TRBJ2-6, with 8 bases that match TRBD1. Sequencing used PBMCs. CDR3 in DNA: TGTGCCAGCAGGGACAGGGCCAACTCTGGGGCCAACGTCCTGACTTTC. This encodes CASRDRANSGANVLTF.